A selection of T cell receptor beta chains follows, all from one sample in a study of blood T cell repertoires in COVID-19. The data were produced by immunoSEQ multiplex PCR, yet TCRdb's version contains in-frame clones alone and is incomplete. Among around 250,000 clones listed, about 86% were seen once. Sequences were obtained from peripheral blood. Every receptor here comes from a man in his fifties or sixties with active or convalescent COVID-19. Both conserved end residues are part of each CDR3. A D gene is named only where the DNA matches it firmly. Clone size is not always given. Where it is, it says once, few, many or a class for expanded clones.

j_gene | abundance | d_gene | v_gene | CDR3nt | CDR3aa
TRBJ1-1 | NA | NA | TRBV7-2 | TGTGCCAGCAGCTTTCTCTCTGAAGCTTTCTTT | CASSFLSEAFF
TRBJ2-3 | NA | NA | TRBV2 | TGTGCCAGCGGGAACCTGCAGGGTCCACATACGCAGTATTTT | CASGNLQGPHTQYF
TRBJ1-1 | NA | NA | TRBV6-6 | TGTGCCAGCAGATTTACAACGAACACTGAAGCTTTCTTT | CASRFTTNTEAFF
TRBJ2-3 | NA | NA | TRBV6-5 | TGTGCCAGCAGTTACTCAACGGGGTGGGGCACAGATACGCAGTATTTT | CASSYSTGWGTDTQYF
TRBJ2-5 | NA | TRBD2 | TRBV9 | TGTGCCAGCAGCGTTAGCGGGGGGGCCTATGAGACCCAGTACTTC | CASSVSGGAYETQYF
TRBJ1-2 | NA | NA | TRBV7-2 | TGTGCCAGCAGCTTAATGGAGAATAAAGTCTATGGCTACACCTTC | CASSLMENKVYGYTF
TRBJ1-2 | NA | NA | TRBV30 | TGTGCCTGGAGGCCCCTCGCGATTGGCTACACCTTC | CAWRPLAIGYTF
TRBJ2-7 | NA | NA | TRBV6-2/TRBV6-3 | TGTGCCAGCAGTTACATGGGGCCCAGCGTCTACGAGCAGTACTTC | CASSYMGPSVYEQYF
TRBJ1-1 | NA | NA | TRBV5-8 | TGTGCCAGCAGCTTGGGACGATGGAGAGCTTTCTTT | CASSLGRWRAFF
TRBJ1-5 | NA | NA | TRBV30 | TGTGCCTGGAGTGTTAGTCCGGTTAGCAATCAGCCCCAGCATTTT | CAWSVSPVSNQPQHF
TRBJ2-5 | NA | TRBD1 | TRBV7-9 | TGTGCCAGCAGCCCGGGACAGGGGGGGTCCCAGTACTTC | CASSPGQGGSQYF
TRBJ1-1 | few | TRBD1 | TRBV30 | TGTGCCTGGAAGCTTACAGGGGAGAATCCTGAAGCTTTCTTT | CAWKLTGENPEAFF
TRBJ2-1 | NA | TRBD2 | TRBV2 | TGTGCCAGCAGAGTTCGGACTAGCGGGGGGTATAATGAGCAGTTCTTC | CASRVRTSGGYNEQFF
TRBJ1-2 | NA | TRBD1 | TRBV5-6 | TGTGCCAGCAGGGGAGCCGGGACAGGGGACTATGGCTACACCTTC | CASRGAGTGDYGYTF
TRBJ2-1 | NA | TRBD2 | TRBV25-1 | TGTGCCAGCAGTGAACTAGGGACTAGGTCCTACAATGAGCAGTTCTTC | CASSELGTRSYNEQFF
TRBJ2-1 | once | TRBD1 | TRBV24-1 | TGTGCCACCAGTGATGCGGGACAGGGGGCGATAGATGAGCAGTTCTTC | CATSDAGQGAIDEQFF
TRBJ2-1 | NA | TRBD1 | TRBV6-6 | TGTGCCAGCAGGGGACAGGGAGGTGTCAATGAGCAGTTCTTC | CASRGQGGVNEQFF
TRBJ1-5 | NA | TRBD1 | TRBV7-9 | TGTGCCAGCAGCCTAGCAACAGGGGGCCGTAGTCAGCCCCAGCATTTT | CASSLATGGRSQPQHF
TRBJ1-6 | NA | NA | TRBV9 | TGTGCCAGCAGCGTAAATAGGGGTCTGGGTTCACCCCTCCACTTT | CASSVNRGLGSPLHF
TRBJ2-4 | NA | TRBD2 | TRBV3-1/TRBV3-2 | TGTGCCAGCAGCCAAGATGGTAGCGGGGGCCCAAACATTCAGTACTTC | CASSQDGSGGPNIQYF
TRBJ1-1 | NA | NA | TRBV5-1 | TGCGCCAGCAGCTTGGCCTCGGGCAGGGCCAACACTGAAGCTTTCTTT | CASSLASGRANTEAFF
TRBJ2-7 | few | TRBD1 | TRBV7-2 | TGTGCCAGCAGCTTAGCCGGGACAGGGGTCTCGTACGAGCAGTACTTC | CASSLAGTGVSYEQYF
TRBJ1-6 | NA | NA | TRBV4-1 | TGCGCCAGCAGCCAAGAGGCGGGGGGCGTGTATTCACCCCTCCACTTT | CASSQEAGGVYSPLHF
TRBJ2-7 | NA | TRBD1 | TRBV11-1 | TGTGCCAGCAGCTTCGGACAGGGGACGTACGAGCAGTACTTC | CASSFGQGTYEQYF
TRBJ2-2 | NA | NA | TRBV10-1 | TGCGCCTCGGGGGGGACAGAGAGTACCGGGGAGCTGTTTTTT | CASGGTESTGELFF
TRBJ2-3 | once | TRBD2 | TRBV27 | TGTGCCAGCAGTTCGGGGGGTTCCACAGATACGCAGTATTTT | CASSSGGSTDTQYF
TRBJ2-3 | NA | TRBD2 | TRBV3-1/TRBV3-2 | TGTGCCAGCAGCCCGGGACTAGCGGGGGGGCAGGTAGATACGCAGTATTTT | CASSPGLAGGQVDTQYF
TRBJ2-7 | NA | TRBD1 | TRBV6-5 | TGTGCCAGCCAATGGGACAGGGCACCCTACGAGCAGTACTTC | CASQWDRAPYEQYF
TRBJ2-2 | NA | NA | TRBV7-3 | TGTGCCAGCAGCTTACTCGTGGGGGCCGGCACCGGGGAGCTGTTTTTT | CASSLLVGAGTGELFF
TRBJ2-7 | NA | TRBD1 | TRBV5-6 | TGTGCCAGCAGCTTGGTTGGACAGGGAAACTACGAGCAGTACTTC | CASSLVGQGNYEQYF
TRBJ2-3 | NA | NA | TRBV20-1 | TGCAGTGCTCTTTACACAGATACGCAGTATTTT | CSALYTDTQYF
TRBJ1-5 | NA | NA | TRBV4-2 | TGTGCCAGCAGCCAAAGTAGTGTGAGCAATCAGCCCCAGCATTTT | CASSQSSVSNQPQHF
TRBJ2-1 | once | NA | TRBV3-1/TRBV3-2 | TGTGCCAGCAGCCCGGGACACAGCTCCTACAATGAGCAGTTCTTC | CASSPGHSSYNEQFF
TRBJ2-3 | once | TRBD2 | TRBV27 | TGTGCCAGCAGTCAGCGGCGGGGGGTGGCAGATACGCAGTATTTT | CASSQRRGVADTQYF
TRBJ1-3 | NA | TRBD1 | TRBV10-3 | TGTGCCACTCTTGACAGGGGACCTGGAAACACCATATATTTT | CATLDRGPGNTIYF
TRBJ1-2 | NA | TRBD1 | TRBV9 | TGTGCCAGCAGCTCAGGGACAGGGGGCGGCTACACCTTC | CASSSGTGGGYTF
TRBJ2-2 | NA | NA | TRBV9 | TGTGCCAGCAGCGTGGGGGCGCGGACCGGGGAGCTGTTTTTT | CASSVGARTGELFF
TRBJ1-2 | NA | TRBD1 | TRBV19 | TGTGCCAGTAGTCATCCTCGACAGGGGACGGGGTATGGCTACACCTTC | CASSHPRQGTGYGYTF
TRBJ2-7 | NA | TRBD1 | TRBV7-2 | TGTGCCAGCAGCTTTCTACAGGGGTTCCCTGCCGAGCAGTACTTC | CASSFLQGFPAEQYF
TRBJ1-2 | NA | NA | TRBV5-1 | TGCGCCAGCAGCTTCCCTGGAGCTAACTATGGCTACACCTTC | CASSFPGANYGYTF
TRBJ1-1 | few | TRBD1 | TRBV7-9 | TGTGCCAGCAGCCCCGCCGGGACAGGGGGCGAGTATGAAGCTTTCTTT | CASSPAGTGGEYEAFF
TRBJ1-2 | NA | NA | TRBV12-3/TRBV12-4 | TGTGCCAGCCTCCGGTCCAATGGCTACACCTTC | CASLRSNGYTF
TRBJ1-2 | NA | TRBD1 | TRBV4-2 | TGTGCCAGCAGCCAAGAGACCGGGACAGGCGGTGGCTACACCTTC | CASSQETGTGGGYTF
TRBJ1-5 | NA | NA | TRBV4-1 | TGCGCCAGCAGCCTTCAGGGGCTTAACAATCAGCCCCAGCATTTT | CASSLQGLNNQPQHF
TRBJ1-1 | NA | NA | TRBV9 | TGTGCCAGCAGCGTAACCGGGAGGTCTGAAGCTTTCTTT | CASSVTGRSEAFF
TRBJ2-1 | NA | TRBD1 | TRBV5-6 | TGTGCCAGCAGCTTGGTCGCCGGGACAGGGAACCGATACAATGAGCAGTTCTTC | CASSLVAGTGNRYNEQFF
TRBJ2-3 | NA | TRBD1 | TRBV5-1 | TGCGCCAGCAGCTCGGGACAGGGGGCAGGGTTAACAGATACGCAGTATTTT | CASSSGQGAGLTDTQYF
TRBJ2-7 | NA | NA | TRBV12-3/TRBV12-4 | TGTGCCAGCAGCTATCGAAGACAGTACGAGCAGTACTTC | CASSYRRQYEQYF